These 26 T cell receptor beta chains were sequenced from one sample in a study of blood T cell repertoires in COVID-19 (dated by TCRdb to the early 2020s). Libraries were built with the immunoSEQ multiplex PCR assay. This is the immuneACCESS table as TCRdb keeps it, with only in-frame sequences that have V and J called. A part of the clones is gone; compared with another copy, unresolved V genes explain less than half, and the rest is unexplained. Here the sample has around 250,000 clones; 84% occur a single time. 1.5% of the sample comes from the top ten. Sequenced: peripheral blood. Receptors originate from a woman in her thirties or forties who had recovered from COVID-19.

The chain recombines TRBV2 with TRBJ2-7; 9 bases fit TRBD1. The V gene end was trimmed by 6 bases and the J gene end by 1 base; junction bases not matched to a gene: 7. The CDR3 runs to 15 residues. Germline CDR1 reads SNHLY; CDR2 reads FYNNEI. This chain's CDR3 is CASSSDRGVSYEQYF. The CDR3 nucleotides read TGTGCCAGCAGCTCCGACAGGGGGGTATCCTACGAGCAGTACTTC.

A few counts support this clone. The chain recombines TRBV5-5 with TRBJ2-7; tentative D call: TRBD1 (5 bases). The ends were cut back, 4 bases at V and 0 bases at J, with 8 bases in the middle. This CDR3 region has 13 residues. CDR1 and CDR2 from the germline V gene are SGHKS and YYEKEE (reference sequence). In nucleotides, the CDR3 is TGTGCCAGCAGCCGACAGAGCTCCTACGAGCAGTACTTC. This gives the protein CASSRQSSYEQYF.

This sequence joins TRBV11-1 and TRBJ1-1, with D possibly being TRBD1 (6 bases). The CDR3 contains 14 residues. V was clipped by 3 bases and J by 1 base, with 9 bases between them. CDR1 is SGHAT and CDR2 is FQDESV in the germline V gene (reference sequence). The CDR3 loop reads CASSFRGENTEAFF. In DNA form, the CDR3 reads TGTGCCAGCAGCTTCAGGGGCGAGAACACTGAAGCTTTCTTT. Using reference TRBV11-1 and TRBJ1-1 for the parts outside the CDR3, the full variable domain is EAEVAQSPRYKITEKSQAVAFWCDPISGHATLYWYRQILGQGPELLVQFQDESVVDDSQLPKDRFSAERLKGVDSTLKIQPAELGDSAMYLCASSFRGENTEAFFGQGTRLTVV.

This sequence joins TRBV5-1 and TRBJ2-3, with D possibly TRBD1 on 5 matching bases. Trimming removed 0 bases from V and 5 bases from J, with 13 bases in between. From germline, CDR1 is SGHRS and CDR2 YFSETQ. The CDR3 spans 15 residues. The chain's CDR3 is CASSLAHPTVDTQYF. The CDR3 coding sequence is TGCGCCAGCAGCTTGGCCCACCCGACAGTAGATACGCAGTATTTT.

This sequence joins TRBV5-1 and TRBJ2-2; a possible D gene is TRBD1 (6 bases). The CDR3 is made up of 14 amino acids. V was pared by 0 bases and J by 4 bases, with 7 bases between. Germline lookup yields CDR1 SGHRS and CDR2 YFSETQ. CDR3 DNA sequence: TGCGCCAGCAGCTTGGACAGGGCCACCGGGGAGCTGTTTTTT. Translated, it gives CASSLDRATGELFF.

CDR3 nucleotides: TGTGCCAGCGAGAGCAGGGGGGCGCATTCCAACTATGGCTACACCTTC. Translation: CASESRGAHSNYGYTF. This chain joins TRBV3-1 (or the pseudogene TRBV3-2) and TRBJ1-2; TRBD1 matches at 7 bases. The CDR3 consists of 16 residues. Germline CDR1 is LGHDT and CDR2 is YNNKEL (reference sequence). J gave up 2 bases and V 8 bases, and 14 bases lay outside the gene matches.

The chain is built from TRBV25-1 and TRBJ1-2, with D hard to call. The ends were cut back, 3 bases at V and 7 bases at J, with 27 bases in the middle. Germline V lookup: CDR1 MGHDK, CDR2 SYGVNS. This CDR3 is 18 amino acids long. CDR3 protein: CASSDATVAATADGGYTF. The CDR3 DNA is TGTGCCAGCAGTGATGCGACTGTGGCAGCCACTGCGGATGGTGGCTACACCTTC.

The V and J genes are TRBV2 and TRBJ1-4; D is uncertain. The CDR3 is 16 residues long. The V end lost 4 bases, the J end lost 4 bases, and 16 bases lay between the germline ends. Germline assignment: CDR1 SNHLY and CDR2 FYNNEI. In nucleotides, the CDR3 is TGTGCCAGCAGTGGTATCGGGTCGGGGAATAATGAAAAACTGTTTTTT. It codes for CASSGIGSGNNEKLFF.

The V call is TRBV2, the J call TRBJ2-7; a possible D gene is TRBD2 (6 bases). This CDR3 is 13 amino acids long. V lost 7 bases and J 6 bases, leaving 16 bases between the germline ends. Per the germline V gene, CDR1 is SNHLY and CDR2 is FYNNEI. CDR3 sequence: CASILEVGGEQYF. Written as DNA, the CDR3 is TGTGCCAGCATCTTGGAGGTGGGGGGCGAGCAGTACTTC.

The chain links TRBV4-1 to TRBJ2-1; possible D gene TRBD1, 6 bases. Germline-derived CDR1 and CDR2 are MGHRA and YSYEKL. V gave up 4 bases and J gave up 1 base, with 11 bases separating them. The CDR3 contains 15 residues. The CDR3 DNA reads TGCGCCAGCAGCCCATTCAGGGGTTCCTACAATGAGCAGTTCTTC. It translates to CASSPFRGSYNEQFF.

The chain carries TRBV27 and TRBJ1-5; D might be TRBD1 (6 bases). The germline CDR1 and CDR2 sequences are MNHEY and SMNVEV (reference sequence). V was trimmed by 7 bases and J by 6 bases, leaving 19 bases between them. CDR3 length: 15 residues. In nucleotides, the CDR3 is TGTGCCAGCAAGGAAGGACAGATCCAGGGTCAGCCCCAGCATTTT. This codes for CASKEGQIQGQPQHF.

Details on this clone: Other DNA sequences from this sample encode an identical CDR3 as well. This chain links TRBV30 with TRBJ2-1, with 8 nucleotides matching TRBD1. There are 15 residues in the CDR3. J gave up 3 bases and V 0 bases, and 4 bases lay outside the gene matches. Germline lookup yields CDR1 GTSNPN and CDR2 SVGIG (reference sequence). CDR3 in amino acids: CAWSVGTGHYNEQFF. The CDR3 region has the DNA TGTGCCTGGAGTGTCGGGACAGGCCACTACAATGAGCAGTTCTTC.

The rearrangement links TRBV30 to TRBJ2-5; a weak D match, TRBD1 (5 bases). The V gene's germline CDR1 is GTSNPN and CDR2 SVGIG (reference sequence). There are 14 residues in the CDR3. V was cut by 3 bases and J by 0 bases, with 11 bases left in between. CDR3 bases: TGTGCCTGGAGGGGTAAGGGGTACCAAGAGACCCAGTACTTC. Protein: CAWRGKGYQETQYF.

The chain employs TRBV29-1 and TRBJ2-2; D may be TRBD1 (6 bases). Germline assignment: CDR1 SQVTM and CDR2 ANQGSEA. This CDR3 is 13 amino acids long. V dropped 5 bases and J dropped 3 bases, with 10 bases sitting between them. Here the CDR3 DNA reads TGCAGCGTTTTTAACAGGGACACCGGGGAGCTGTTTTTT. Translated, it gives CSVFNRDTGELFF.

This rearrangement joins TRBV27 to TRBJ2-7; D might be TRBD1 (6 bases). The CDR3 covers 17 residues. The V gene's germline CDR1 is MNHEY and CDR2 SMNVEV (reference sequence). V was cut by 2 bases and J by 1 base, with 18 bases left in between. DNA for the CDR3: TGTGCCAGCAGTTTAAGGGACCAGGGGTTGCCTTCCTACGAGCAGTACTTC. Protein product: CASSLRDQGLPSYEQYF.

The chain uses TRBV7-9 and TRBJ1-6; 7 nucleotides align to TRBD1. Trimming cost V 2 bases and J 6 bases; bases outside gene matches: 4. This CDR3 has 15 amino acids. Germline V lookup: CDR1 SEHNR, CDR2 FQNEAQ (reference sequence). CDR3: CASSLQGQTNSPLHF. As DNA, the CDR3 is TGTGCCAGCAGCTTACAGGGACAGACTAATTCACCCCTCCACTTT.

This clone was detected only a few times. The chain couples TRBV24-1 to TRBJ2-7; 7 nucleotides agree with TRBD2. CDR3 length equals 14 residues. The ends lost 4 bases at V and 6 bases at J; junction bases unmatched: 8. Germline CDR1 reads KGHDR; CDR2 reads SFDVKD. This chain's CDR3 is CATSEAGPYSEQYF. The CDR3 DNA is TGTGCCACCAGTGAAGCGGGACCTTACTCCGAGCAGTACTTC.

Here the CDR3 DNA reads TGTGCCAGCAGTCGAGGGACTAGCGGGGGTAGCCATACGCAGTATTTT. Its translation is CASSRGTSGGSHTQYF. The J gene is TRBJ2-3, the V gene TRBV6-6, with 14 bases fitting TRBD2. The CDR3 covers 16 residues. Germline values: CDR1 MNHNY, CDR2 SVGAGI (reference sequence). After removal of 5 bases from V and 7 bases from J, the junction contained 8 bases not matched to a gene.

The genes are TRBV27 and TRBJ2-3; TRBD1 is a possible D gene (6 bases). This CDR3 is 14 amino acids long. Germline assignment: CDR1 MNHEY and CDR2 SMNVEV (reference sequence). Trimming took 5 bases from V and 3 from J, leaving 12 bases between them. The CDR3 protein is CASSPAQGTDTQYF. In nucleotides, the CDR3 is TGTGCCAGCAGTCCGGCCCAGGGGACAGATACGCAGTATTTT.

The genes are TRBV6-5 and TRBJ2-6; D might be TRBD1 (6 bases). The ends were cut back, 5 bases at V and 2 bases at J, with 7 bases in the middle. Germline V lookup: CDR1 MNHEY, CDR2 SVGAGI. The CDR3 runs 14 residues. The chain's CDR3 is CASSRQAGANVLTF. The CDR3 DNA follows: TGTGCCAGCAGTCGACAGGCTGGGGCCAACGTCCTGACTTTC.

The chain joins TRBV10-3 to TRBJ2-7, with D maybe TRBD1 (6 bases). From germline, CDR1 is ENHRY and CDR2 SYGVKD. V was cut by 6 bases and J by 1 base, with 10 bases left in between. The CDR3 has 13 residues. CDR3 nucleotide sequence: TGTGCCATCAGATTAGGACAGTCCTACGAGCAGTACTTC. This encodes CAIRLGQSYEQYF.

This chain connects TRBV4-1 to TRBJ2-7; D may be TRBD1 (6 bases). Germline V lookup: CDR1 MGHRA, CDR2 YSYEKL. Trimming took off 1 base at V and 3 bases at J, with 16 bases between the two ends. The CDR3 loop spans 16 amino acids. The CDR3 sequence: CASSQVHRVGNYEQYF. The CDR3 coding sequence is TGCGCCAGCAGCCAAGTCCACAGGGTTGGGAACTACGAGCAGTACTTC.

This clone has only one observation. The chain carries TRBV12-5 and TRBJ1-2, with a weak D call TRBD1 (5 bases). This CDR3 is 18 amino acids long. V lost 4 bases to trimming and J lost 4 bases, with 25 bases between them. Germline lookup yields CDR1 LGHNT and CDR2 FRNRAP. CDR3 residues: CASGWEPLGGATGYGYTF. In DNA form, the CDR3 reads TGTGCTAGTGGTTGGGAACCCCTAGGTGGGGCGACTGGCTATGGCTACACCTTC.

This chain uses TRBV7-9 with TRBJ1-4; 8 bases agree with TRBD1. Trimming took 5 bases from V and 3 from J; bases not matched to a gene: 2. There are 14 residues in the CDR3. The germline gives CDR1 SEHNR, CDR2 FQNEAQ (reference sequence). The CDR3 reads CASSPTGANEKLFF. Written as DNA, the CDR3 is TGTGCCAGCAGCCCGACAGGGGCTAATGAAAAACTGTTTTTT.

Here the CDR3 reads CASSVDRGHGTGELFF. In DNA form, the CDR3 reads TGTGCCAGCAGCGTCGACAGGGGGCATGGCACCGGGGAGCTGTTTTTT. The chain links TRBV9 to TRBJ2-2; TRBD1 matches 10 bases. This CDR3 contains 16 residues. Germline CDR1 and CDR2: SGDLS and YYNGEE. The V segment lost 2 bases and the J segment 4 bases; nucleotides outside the gene matches: 5.

The chain joins TRBV7-3 to TRBJ2-3; 10 bases fit TRBD2. In germline, CDR1 is SGHTA, CDR2 FQGTGA. The V gene end was trimmed by 5 bases and the J gene end by 7 bases; junction bases not matched to a gene: 6. This CDR3 is built from 14 residues. CDR3 sequence: CASSPSGGAYTQYF. CDR3 nucleotide sequence: TGTGCCAGCAGCCCTAGCGGGGGAGCGTATACGCAGTATTTT.